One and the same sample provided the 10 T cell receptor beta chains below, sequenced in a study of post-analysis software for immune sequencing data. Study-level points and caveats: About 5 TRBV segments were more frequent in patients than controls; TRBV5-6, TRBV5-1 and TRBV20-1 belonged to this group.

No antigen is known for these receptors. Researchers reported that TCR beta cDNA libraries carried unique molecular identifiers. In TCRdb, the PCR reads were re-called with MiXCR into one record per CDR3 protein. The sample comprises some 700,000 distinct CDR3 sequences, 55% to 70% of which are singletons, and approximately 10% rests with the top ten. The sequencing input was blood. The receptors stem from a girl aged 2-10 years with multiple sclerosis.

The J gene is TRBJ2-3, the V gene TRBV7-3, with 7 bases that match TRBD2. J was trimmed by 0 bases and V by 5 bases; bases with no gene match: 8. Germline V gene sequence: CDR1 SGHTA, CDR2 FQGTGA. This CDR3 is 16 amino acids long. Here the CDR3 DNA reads TGTGCCAGCAGCCCCCGAAAACTAGCGAGCACAGATACGCAGTATTTT. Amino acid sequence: CASSPRKLASTDTQYF.

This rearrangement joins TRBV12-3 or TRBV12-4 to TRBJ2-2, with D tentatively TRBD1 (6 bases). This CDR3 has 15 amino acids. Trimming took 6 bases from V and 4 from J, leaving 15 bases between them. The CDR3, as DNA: TGTGCCAGCAGCCAGCAGGGGCTTGGCACCGGGGAGCTGTTTTTT. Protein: CASSQQGLGTGELFF.

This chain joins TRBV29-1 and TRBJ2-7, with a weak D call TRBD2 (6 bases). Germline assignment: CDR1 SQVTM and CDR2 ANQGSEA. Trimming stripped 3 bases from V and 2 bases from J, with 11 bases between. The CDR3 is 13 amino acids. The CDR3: CSVERAGTYEQYF. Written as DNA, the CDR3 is TGCAGCGTTGAGAGGGCGGGGACCTACGAGCAGTACTTC.

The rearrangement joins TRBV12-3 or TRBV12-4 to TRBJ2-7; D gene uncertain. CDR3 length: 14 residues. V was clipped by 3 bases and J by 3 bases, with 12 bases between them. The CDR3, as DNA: TGTGCCAGCAGTTTTTCTCTAGACGGCTACGAGCAGTACTTC. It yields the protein CASSFSLDGYEQYF.

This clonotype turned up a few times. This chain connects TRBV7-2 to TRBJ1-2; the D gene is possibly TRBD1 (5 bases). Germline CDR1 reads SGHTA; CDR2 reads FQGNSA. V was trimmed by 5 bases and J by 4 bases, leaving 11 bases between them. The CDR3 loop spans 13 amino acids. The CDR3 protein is CASSAGRSYGYTF. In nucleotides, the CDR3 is TGTGCCAGCAGCGCGGGACGGAGCTATGGCTACACCTTC.

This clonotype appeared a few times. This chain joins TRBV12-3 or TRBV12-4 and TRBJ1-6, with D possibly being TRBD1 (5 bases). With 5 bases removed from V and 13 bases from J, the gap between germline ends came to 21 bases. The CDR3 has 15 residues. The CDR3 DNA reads TGTGCCAGCAGTCCCGGGGCCAGAGGAGTTAGTCCCCTCCACTTT. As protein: CASSPGARGVSPLHF.

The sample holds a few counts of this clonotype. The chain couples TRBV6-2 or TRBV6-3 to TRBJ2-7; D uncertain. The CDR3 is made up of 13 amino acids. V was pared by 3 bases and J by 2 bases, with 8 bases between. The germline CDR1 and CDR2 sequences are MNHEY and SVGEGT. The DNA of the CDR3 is TGTGCCAGCAGTTATCGGAGCACCTACGAGCAGTACTTC. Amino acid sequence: CASSYRSTYEQYF.

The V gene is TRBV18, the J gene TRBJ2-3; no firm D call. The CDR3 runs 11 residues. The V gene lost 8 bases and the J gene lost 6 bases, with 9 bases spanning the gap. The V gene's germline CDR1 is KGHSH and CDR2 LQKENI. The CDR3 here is CASGNEDTQYF. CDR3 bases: TGTGCCAGCGGTAACGAGGATACGCAGTATTTT.

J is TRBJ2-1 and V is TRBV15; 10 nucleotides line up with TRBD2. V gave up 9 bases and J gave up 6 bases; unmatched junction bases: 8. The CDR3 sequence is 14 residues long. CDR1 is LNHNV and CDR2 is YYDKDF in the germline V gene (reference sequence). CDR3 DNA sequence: TGTGCCACGAGAGCGGGAGGGGTAGGCAATGAGCAGTTCTTC. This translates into CATRAGGVGNEQFF.

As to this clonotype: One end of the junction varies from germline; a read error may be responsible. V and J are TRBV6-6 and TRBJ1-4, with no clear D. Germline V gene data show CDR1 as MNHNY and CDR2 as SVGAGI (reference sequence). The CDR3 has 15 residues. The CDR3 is CASSSDGATNEKLFF. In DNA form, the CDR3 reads TGTGCCAGCAGTTCGGACGGTGCAACTAATGAAAAGCTGTTTTTT.